This T cell receptor beta chain comes out of a study of CD4 T cells in relation to SARS-CoV-2 and coronaviruses. At the level of the study: PBMCs were cultured with antigen for roughly nine days before TCR beta sequencing. Negative control cultures got HIV-1 Nef peptides or no peptide.

In regard to this clone: Its target is not known.

The CDR3 length is 14 residues. Per germline, CDR1 MDHEN and CDR2 SYDVKM. The V gene lost 7 bases and the J gene lost 2 bases, with 14 bases spanning the gap. CD4+ T cells from unexposed donors were obtained before the COVID-19 pandemic (2011-2018). The cells were cultured for under 13 days before CD4+ T cells were isolated. Cells permitting, SARS-CoV-2 S/N and four cold-coronavirus spikes were tested on unexposed-donor CD4+ T cells. Cultures held two million PBMCs per well with around 9.4 IU/ml IL-2. Profiling relied on immunoSEQ multiplex PCR, and the TCRdb table lists in-frame clones only, not all of them. Of 20,000 or so clones in the sample, roughly 80% were seen once.

The genes are TRBV28 and TRBJ2-5; D remains unclear. Material: CD4+ T cells from PBMCs, cultured in vitro. The receptor comes from a human donor in good health. The CDR3 protein is CASKLSEIQETQYF. The CDR3 nucleotides are TGTGCCAGCAAGCTCTCCGAAATACAAGAGACCCAGTACTTC.